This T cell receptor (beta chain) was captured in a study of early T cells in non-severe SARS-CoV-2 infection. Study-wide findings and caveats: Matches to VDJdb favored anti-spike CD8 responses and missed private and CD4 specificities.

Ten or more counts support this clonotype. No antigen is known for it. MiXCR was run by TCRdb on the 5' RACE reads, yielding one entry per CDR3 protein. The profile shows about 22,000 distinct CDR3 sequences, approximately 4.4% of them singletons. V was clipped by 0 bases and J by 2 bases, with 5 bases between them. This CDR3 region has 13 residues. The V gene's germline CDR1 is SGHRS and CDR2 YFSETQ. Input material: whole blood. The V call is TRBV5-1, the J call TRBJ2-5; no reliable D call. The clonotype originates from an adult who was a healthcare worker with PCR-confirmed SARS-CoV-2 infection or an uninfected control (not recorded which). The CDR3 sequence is CASSLDHQETQYF. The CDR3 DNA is TGCGCCAGCAGCTTGGACCATCAAGAGACCCAGTACTTC.